This T cell receptor (beta chain) was documented in a study of blood T cell repertoires in COVID-19. The overall study: Acute and convalescent COVID-19 samples came from the United States, Italy and Spain. PBMCs, B-cell-depleted T cells, or T cells provided the cDNA or gDNA that made up the material.

Authors' data handling: The assay estimated nucleated cells by amplifying reference gene primers. The table came from immunoSEQ multiplex PCR; TCRdb's copy has only in-frame clones and leaves some out. Clone size and the V and J calls come from that table; the DNA yielded D and trimming. The sample has over 75,000 clones; approximately 91% are singletons. Trimming stripped 4 bases from V and 3 bases from J, with 12 bases between. Germline-derived CDR1 and CDR2 are KGHSH and LQKENI. The CDR3 has 14 amino acids. This sequence originates from a woman older than 75 with acute or convalescent COVID-19. The V and J genes are TRBV18 and TRBJ1-2; D remains ambiguous. Sequencing was performed on peripheral blood. The CDR3 DNA reads TGTGCCAGCTCACTTGTGGTGGCCGACTATGGCTACACCTTC. It is translated as CASSLVVADYGYTF.